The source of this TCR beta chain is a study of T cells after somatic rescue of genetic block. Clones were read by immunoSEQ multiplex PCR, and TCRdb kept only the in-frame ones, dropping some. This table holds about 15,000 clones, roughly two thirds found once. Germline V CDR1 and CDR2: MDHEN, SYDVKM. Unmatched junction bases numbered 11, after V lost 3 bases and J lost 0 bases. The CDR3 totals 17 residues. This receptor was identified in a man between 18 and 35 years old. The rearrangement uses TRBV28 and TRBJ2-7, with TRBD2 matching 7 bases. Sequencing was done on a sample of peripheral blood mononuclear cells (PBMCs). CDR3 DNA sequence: TGTGCCAGCAGTTTCCATTGGGGGGGGTCGCCCTCCTACGAGCAGTACTTC. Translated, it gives CASSFHWGGSPSYEQYF.